What follows describes a single T cell receptor beta chain. The target of this receptor is not known. Qualities for individual bases were not recorded, and no much larger clone is one base off. This specimen comes from a study of T cell repertoires in aging, cancer and after chemotherapy (dated by TCRdb to the late 2010s). Some background on the complete study: Six donor age groups were covered, ranging from 30 or younger up to 70 or older, and each group contained at least three individuals. TCR repertoires from healthy donor controls were recorded over periods of several months to years and showed clear clonal overlap between repeated samplings. The complete dataset included about 9 million TCR reads. To examine immunoaging and T cell reconstitution after chemotherapy, the study profiled TCR beta repertoires in peripheral blood from healthy donors and cancer patients. A cohort of 218 cancer patients (over 90 with hematological and approximately 120 with solid cancers) was assembled, and 95 to 100 healthy donors were included as a reference group.

Rearranged TRB sequences spanning V, D and J segments were amplified by multiplex touch-down PCR using a mixed TRB-A/B primer pool. Illumina adapters and sample indices were added to the amplicons in two consecutive PCR reactions performed with Phusion HS II polymerase. Amplicons were gel-purified with the NucleoSpin Gel and PCR Clean-up kit, then checked with Qubit and an Agilent 2100 Bioanalyzer. Sequencing of libraries was carried out on an Illumina MiSeq in 600-cycle, single-indexed, paired-end runs. In the paper's pipeline: Processing of the TRB sequences was carried out with MiXCR versions 2.12 and 3.0.5. Each unique CDR3 nucleotide sequence counted as one clone, and only productive sequences with at least two reads were retained. Shannon diversity, evenness, clonality (one minus evenness), and alpha-parameterized diversity profiles from alpha 0 to 5 were included as repertoire metrics. Generation probabilities of clones in paired pre- and post-chemotherapy samples were computed with the IGoR algorithm. TCRdb passed the public sequencing reads through fastp at Q25 and MiXCR, retaining productive beta sequences. Every entry covers one CDR3 protein and lists the most common genes and DNA from its rows. The V and J calls come from TCRdb's annotation, not from the publication. In all, the sample holds 8,100 or so distinct CDR3 sequences, and roughly a third of those were seen once. The top ten hold over 3% of the sample.

Instead of sorted cells or RNA, genomic DNA extracted from peripheral blood served as the source for amplifying TCR beta rearrangements. The investigation overall reported the following: In healthy donors, the drop in TCR diversity with age came mainly from a loss of richness, whereas in cancer patients a loss of evenness also played a part. According to the authors, the repertoire data do not allow conclusions to be drawn about immunological memory after chemotherapy. Untreated patients with hematological or solid cancers showed significantly lower blood TCR diversity and higher clonality than age-matched healthy donors. An increase in median generation probability over the chemotherapy interval was observed in both cancer cohorts, suggesting that the repertoire was reconstituted through rebound thymic output.

V is cut back by 3 bases and J by 4 bases, with 7 bases in the junction unmatched. The CDR3 sequence holds 15 residues, the cysteine and phenylalanine included. The read is trimmed to its CDR3 DNA, 45 bases read in frame from base 1. CDR1 MNHNS and CDR2 SASEGT were looked up in the germline V gene. The receptor chain draws on TRBV6-1 and TRBJ1-2; TRBD1 matches 8 bases in the middle. The sample was blood. The TCR comes from a human donor in good health. The CDR3 corresponds to CASSEITGGGYGYTF. Here is the DNA: TGTGCCAGCAGTGAGATCACAGGGGGGGGCTATGGCTACACCTTC.